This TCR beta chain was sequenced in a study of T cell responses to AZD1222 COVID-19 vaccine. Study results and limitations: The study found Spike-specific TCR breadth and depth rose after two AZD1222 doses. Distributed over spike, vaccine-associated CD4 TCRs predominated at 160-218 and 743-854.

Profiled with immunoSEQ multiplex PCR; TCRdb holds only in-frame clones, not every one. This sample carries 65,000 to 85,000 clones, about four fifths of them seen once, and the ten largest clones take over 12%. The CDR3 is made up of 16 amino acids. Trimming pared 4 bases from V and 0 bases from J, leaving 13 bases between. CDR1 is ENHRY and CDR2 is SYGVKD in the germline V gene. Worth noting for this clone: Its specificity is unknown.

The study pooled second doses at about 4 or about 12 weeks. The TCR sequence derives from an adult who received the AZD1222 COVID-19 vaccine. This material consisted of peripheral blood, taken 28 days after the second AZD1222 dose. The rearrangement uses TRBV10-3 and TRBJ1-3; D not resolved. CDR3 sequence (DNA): TGTGCCATCAGTGGGATATCCATCGGCTCTGGAAACACCATATATTTT. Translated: CAISGISIGSGNTIYF.